This T cell receptor (beta chain) was sequenced during a study of blood T cell repertoires in COVID-19. Across the study: Acute and convalescent COVID-19 specimens originated in the United States, Italy and Spain. Sample material is recorded as cDNA or gDNA derived from T cells, B-cell-depleted T cells, or PBMCs.

As originally analysed: It was from reference gene primer amplification that nucleated cell counts were estimated. Sequencing was performed with immunoSEQ multiplex PCR; in TCRdb, only in-frame clones are kept and a portion is missing. V and J calls plus clone size are reproduced from that table; the DNA served to infer D and trimming. The sample has about 160,000 clones, 81% seen once. The CDR3 spans 14 residues. V lost 3 bases to trimming and J lost 7 bases; unmatched junction nucleotides: 3. Germline CDR1 and CDR2: LGHDT and YNNKEL (reference sequence). V usage is TRBV3-1 (or the pseudogene TRBV3-2) and J usage is TRBJ1-4; 9 bases are shared with TRBD1. Sequenced input: peripheral blood. The receptor was derived from a man between 60 and 75 years old with active or convalescent COVID-19. The CDR3 bases are TGTGCCAGCAGCCACCCGGGACAGGGTGAAAAACTGTTTTTT. This translates into CASSHPGQGEKLFF.